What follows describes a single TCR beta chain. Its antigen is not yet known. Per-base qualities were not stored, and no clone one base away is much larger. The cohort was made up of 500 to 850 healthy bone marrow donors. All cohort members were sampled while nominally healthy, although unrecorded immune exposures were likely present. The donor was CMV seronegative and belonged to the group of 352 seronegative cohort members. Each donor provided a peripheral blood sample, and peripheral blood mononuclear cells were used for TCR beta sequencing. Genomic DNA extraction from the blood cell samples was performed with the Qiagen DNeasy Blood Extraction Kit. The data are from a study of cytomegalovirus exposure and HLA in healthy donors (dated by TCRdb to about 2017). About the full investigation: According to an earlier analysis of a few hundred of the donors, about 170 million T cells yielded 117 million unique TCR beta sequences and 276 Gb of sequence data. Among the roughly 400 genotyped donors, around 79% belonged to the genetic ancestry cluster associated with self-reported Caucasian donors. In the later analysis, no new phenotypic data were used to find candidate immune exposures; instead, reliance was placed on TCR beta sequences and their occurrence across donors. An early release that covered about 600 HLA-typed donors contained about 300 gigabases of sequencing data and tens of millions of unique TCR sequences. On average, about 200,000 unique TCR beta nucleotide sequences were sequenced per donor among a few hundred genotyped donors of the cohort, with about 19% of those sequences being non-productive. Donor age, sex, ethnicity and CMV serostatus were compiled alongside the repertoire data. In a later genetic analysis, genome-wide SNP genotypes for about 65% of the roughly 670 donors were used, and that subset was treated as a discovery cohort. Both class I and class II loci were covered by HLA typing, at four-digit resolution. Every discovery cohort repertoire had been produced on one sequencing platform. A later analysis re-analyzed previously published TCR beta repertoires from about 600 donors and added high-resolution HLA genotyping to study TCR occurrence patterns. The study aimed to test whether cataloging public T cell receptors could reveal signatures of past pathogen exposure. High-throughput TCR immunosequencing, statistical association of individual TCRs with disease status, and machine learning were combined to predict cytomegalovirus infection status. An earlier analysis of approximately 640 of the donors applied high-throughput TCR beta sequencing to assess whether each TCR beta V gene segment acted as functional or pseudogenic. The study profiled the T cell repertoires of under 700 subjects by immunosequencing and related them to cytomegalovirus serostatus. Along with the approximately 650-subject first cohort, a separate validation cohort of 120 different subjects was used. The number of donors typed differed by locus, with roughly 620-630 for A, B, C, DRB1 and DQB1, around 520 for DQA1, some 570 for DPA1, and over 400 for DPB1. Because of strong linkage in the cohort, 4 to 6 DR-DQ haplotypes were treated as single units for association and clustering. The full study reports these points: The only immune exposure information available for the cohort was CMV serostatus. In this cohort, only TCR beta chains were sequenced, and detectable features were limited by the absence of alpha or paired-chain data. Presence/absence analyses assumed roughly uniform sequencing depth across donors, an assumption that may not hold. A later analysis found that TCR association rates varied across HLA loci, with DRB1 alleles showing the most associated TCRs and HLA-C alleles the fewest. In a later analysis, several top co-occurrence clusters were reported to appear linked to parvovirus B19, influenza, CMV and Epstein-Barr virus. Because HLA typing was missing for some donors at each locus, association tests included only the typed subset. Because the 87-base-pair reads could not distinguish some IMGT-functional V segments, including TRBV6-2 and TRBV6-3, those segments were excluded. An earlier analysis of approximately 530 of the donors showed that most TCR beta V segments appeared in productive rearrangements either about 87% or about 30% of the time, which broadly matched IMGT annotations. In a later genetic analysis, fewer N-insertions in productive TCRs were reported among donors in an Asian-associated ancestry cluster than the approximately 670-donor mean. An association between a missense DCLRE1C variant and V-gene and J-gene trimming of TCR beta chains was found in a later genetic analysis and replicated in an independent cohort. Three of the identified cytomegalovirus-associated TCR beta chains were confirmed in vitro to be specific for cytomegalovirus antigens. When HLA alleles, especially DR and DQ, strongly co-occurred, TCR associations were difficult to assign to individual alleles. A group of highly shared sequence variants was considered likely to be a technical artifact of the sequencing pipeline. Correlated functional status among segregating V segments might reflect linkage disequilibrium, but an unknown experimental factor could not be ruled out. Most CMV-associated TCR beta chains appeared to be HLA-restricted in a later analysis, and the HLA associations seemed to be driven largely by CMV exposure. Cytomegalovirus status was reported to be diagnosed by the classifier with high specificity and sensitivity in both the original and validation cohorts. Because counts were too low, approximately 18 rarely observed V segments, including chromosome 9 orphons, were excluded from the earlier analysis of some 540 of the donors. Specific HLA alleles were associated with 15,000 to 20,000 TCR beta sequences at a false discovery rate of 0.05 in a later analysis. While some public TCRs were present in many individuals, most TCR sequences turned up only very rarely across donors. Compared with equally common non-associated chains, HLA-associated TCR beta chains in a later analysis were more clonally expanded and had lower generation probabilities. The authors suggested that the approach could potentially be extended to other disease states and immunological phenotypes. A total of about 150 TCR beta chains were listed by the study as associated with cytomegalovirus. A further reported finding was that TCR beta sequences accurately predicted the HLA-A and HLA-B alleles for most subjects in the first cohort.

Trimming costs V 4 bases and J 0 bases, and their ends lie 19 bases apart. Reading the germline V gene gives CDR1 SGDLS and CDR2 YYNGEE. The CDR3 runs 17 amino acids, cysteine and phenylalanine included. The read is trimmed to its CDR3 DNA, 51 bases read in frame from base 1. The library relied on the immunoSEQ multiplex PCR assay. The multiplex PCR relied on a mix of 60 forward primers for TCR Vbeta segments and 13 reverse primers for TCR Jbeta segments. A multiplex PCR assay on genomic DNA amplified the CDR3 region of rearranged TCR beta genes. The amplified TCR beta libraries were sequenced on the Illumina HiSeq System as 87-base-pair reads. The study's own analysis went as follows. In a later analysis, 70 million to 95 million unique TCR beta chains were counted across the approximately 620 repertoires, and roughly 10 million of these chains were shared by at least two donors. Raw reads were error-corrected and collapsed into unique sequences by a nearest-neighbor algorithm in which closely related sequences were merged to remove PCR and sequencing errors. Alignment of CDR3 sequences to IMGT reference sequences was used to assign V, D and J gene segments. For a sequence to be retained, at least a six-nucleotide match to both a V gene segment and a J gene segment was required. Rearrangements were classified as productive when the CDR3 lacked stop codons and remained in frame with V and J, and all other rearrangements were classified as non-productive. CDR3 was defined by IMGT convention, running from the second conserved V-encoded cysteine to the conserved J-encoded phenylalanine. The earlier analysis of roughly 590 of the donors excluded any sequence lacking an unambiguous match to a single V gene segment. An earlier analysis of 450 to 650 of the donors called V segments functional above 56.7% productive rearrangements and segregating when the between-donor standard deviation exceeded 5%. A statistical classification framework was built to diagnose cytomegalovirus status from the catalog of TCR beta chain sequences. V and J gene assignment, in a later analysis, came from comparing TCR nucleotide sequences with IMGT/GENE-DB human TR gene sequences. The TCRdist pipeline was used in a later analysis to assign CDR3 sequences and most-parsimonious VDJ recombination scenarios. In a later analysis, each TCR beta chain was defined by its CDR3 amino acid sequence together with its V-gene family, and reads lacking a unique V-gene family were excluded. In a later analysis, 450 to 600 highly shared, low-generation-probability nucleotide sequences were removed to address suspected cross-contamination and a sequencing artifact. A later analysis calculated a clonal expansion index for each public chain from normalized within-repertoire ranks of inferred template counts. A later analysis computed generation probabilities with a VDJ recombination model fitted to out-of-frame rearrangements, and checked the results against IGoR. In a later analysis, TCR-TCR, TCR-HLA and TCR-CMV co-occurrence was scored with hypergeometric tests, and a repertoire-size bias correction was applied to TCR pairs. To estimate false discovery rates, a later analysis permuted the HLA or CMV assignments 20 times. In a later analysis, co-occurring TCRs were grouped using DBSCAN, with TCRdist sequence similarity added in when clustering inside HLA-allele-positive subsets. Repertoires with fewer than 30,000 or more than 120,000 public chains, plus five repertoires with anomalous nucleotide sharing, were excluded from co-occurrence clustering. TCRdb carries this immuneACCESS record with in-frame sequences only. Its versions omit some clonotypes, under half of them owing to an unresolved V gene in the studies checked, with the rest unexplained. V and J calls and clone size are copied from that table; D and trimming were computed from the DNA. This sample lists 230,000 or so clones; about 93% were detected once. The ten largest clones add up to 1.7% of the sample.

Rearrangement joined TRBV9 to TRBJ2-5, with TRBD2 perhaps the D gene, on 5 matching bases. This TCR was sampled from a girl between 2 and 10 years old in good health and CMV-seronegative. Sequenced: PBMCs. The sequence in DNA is TGTGCCAGCAGCCCCGGGGTACAGCCCTGGTACCAAGAGACCCAGTACTTC. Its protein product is CASSPGVQPWYQETQYF.